This entry is about one TCR beta chain. Some clones are missing from TCRdb's copy, which holds only in-frame ones; the method was immunoSEQ multiplex PCR. The table shows approximately 170,000 clones, with roughly 84% occurring only once. V gave up 4 bases and J gave up 6 bases, with 13 bases separating them. CDR3 length equals 14 residues. Germline CDR1 is SGHAT and CDR2 is FQNNGV. This record comes from a study of blood T cell repertoires in COVID-19. The wider study: Nucleic acid was either cDNA or gDNA, and it came from T cells, B-cell-depleted T cells, or PBMCs.

V usage is TRBV11-2 and J usage is TRBJ2-1; D not resolved. The TCR originated in a woman in her 70s with COVID-19, enrolled during active disease. Sequences were obtained from peripheral blood. CDR3 nucleotides: TGTGCCAGCAGCTCGCCTACCTTGATCAATGAGCAGTTCTTC. Translation: CASSSPTLINEQFF. Drawing the rest from reference TRBV11-2 and TRBJ2-1, the complete variable domain is EAGVAQSPRYKIIEKRQSVAFWCNPISGHATLYWYQQILGQGPKLLIQFQNNGVVDDSQLPKDRFSAERLKGVDSTLKIQPAKLEDSAVYLCASSSPTLINEQFFGPGTRLTVL.